A single sample is the source of the 27 T cell receptor beta chains below, sequenced in a study of blood T cell repertoires in COVID-19. Sequencing was performed with immunoSEQ multiplex PCR; in TCRdb, only in-frame clones are kept and a portion is missing. The repertoire holds 250,000 or so clones, with about 90% as singletons. The sequenced sample was peripheral blood. Source of these receptors: a man in his sixties with acute or convalescent COVID-19.

The V call is TRBV7-9, the J call TRBJ1-1, with 8 bases matching TRBD1. Trimming cost V 8 bases and J 0 bases; bases outside gene matches: 5. CDR3 size: 14 residues. In germline, CDR1 is SEHNR, CDR2 FQNEAQ (reference sequence). The CDR3 loop reads CASGDRGVNTEAFF. The CDR3 DNA sequence: TGTGCCAGCGGCGACAGGGGAGTGAACACTGAAGCTTTCTTT.

In this sample, this clone turned up a few times. This chain connects TRBV3-1 (or the pseudogene TRBV3-2) to TRBJ1-5, with 8 bases lining up with TRBD1. J lost 2 bases, V lost 4 bases, and 4 bases had no gene match. The CDR3 totals 15 residues. Germline CDR1 LGHDT, CDR2 YNNKEL (reference sequence). CDR3 in amino acids: CASSLATGGNQPQHF. As DNA, the CDR3 is TGTGCCAGCAGCCTAGCGACAGGGGGCAATCAGCCCCAGCATTTT.

The CDR3 spells CASSMDGGGLLNNEQFF. DNA of the CDR3: TGTGCCAGTAGTATGGATGGAGGGGGACTATTGAACAATGAGCAGTTCTTC. This chain links TRBV19 with TRBJ2-1, with D tentatively TRBD2 (7 bases). Per germline, CDR1 LNHDA and CDR2 SQIVND (reference sequence). Trimming removed 3 bases from V and 5 bases from J, with 20 bases in between. The CDR3 consists of 17 residues.

CDR3 bases: TGCGCCAGCAGCGGTCCGGGACAGGGGGCCCTCAATCAGCCCCAGCATTTT. It codes for CASSGPGQGALNQPQHF. The chain recombines TRBV4-1 with TRBJ1-5; 12 positions agree with TRBD1. The CDR3 length is 17 residues. Trimming at V came to 5 bases and at J to 3 bases, leaving 8 bases not matched to a gene. Germline V lookup: CDR1 MGHRA, CDR2 YSYEKL.

The V gene is TRBV24-1, the J gene TRBJ1-5, with 8 bases fitting TRBD1. Germline-derived CDR1 and CDR2 are KGHDR and SFDVKD. The CDR3 has 14 residues. Trimming took 5 bases from V and 4 from J; bases not matched to a gene: 3. The CDR3 nucleotides read TGTGCCACCAGTGCACGGACAGGGAATCAGCCCCAGCATTTT. This translates into CATSARTGNQPQHF.

The rearrangement uses TRBV30 and TRBJ1-2, with TRBD1 as a possible D gene (5 bases). CDR3 size: 14 residues. V was trimmed by 1 base and J by 7 bases, leaving 16 bases between them. Germline CDR1 GTSNPN, CDR2 SVGIG (reference sequence). CDR3 DNA: TGTGCCTGGAGTGCCGGGGGACGGCCCTCTGGCTACACCTTC. Encoded protein: CAWSAGGRPSGYTF.

The chain carries TRBV9 and TRBJ1-2; 10 bases are shared with TRBD1. The junction had 4 bases not matched to a gene; V was cut back by 3 bases and J by 5 bases. Germline CDR1 and CDR2: SGDLS and YYNGEE. The CDR3 is 14 residues long. CDR3 in amino acids: CASSGTGGGYGYTF. DNA for the CDR3: TGTGCCAGCAGCGGGACAGGGGGAGGGTATGGCTACACCTTC.

The gene calls are TRBV19 and TRBJ2-1; 10 nucleotides agree with TRBD2. Germline trimming cut 7 bases from V and 6 bases from J; bases unmatched to any gene: 9. The V gene's germline CDR1 is LNHDA and CDR2 SQIVND (reference sequence). This CDR3 region has 15 residues. The CDR3 loop is CASKGGAGGRNEQFF. CDR3 in DNA: TGTGCCAGTAAAGGGGGAGCGGGAGGGCGCAATGAGCAGTTCTTC.

This chain connects TRBV18 to TRBJ1-1; 9 nucleotides align to TRBD1. The germline gives CDR1 KGHSH, CDR2 LQKENI. V was pared by 6 bases and J by 3 bases, with 2 bases of the junction left unmatched. The CDR3 consists of 13 residues. The CDR3 loop reads CASSRQGDTEAFF. CDR3 DNA sequence: TGTGCCAGCTCGCGACAGGGGGACACTGAAGCTTTCTTT.

This clone appeared once. This chain joins TRBV5-6 and TRBJ2-1; 7 positions match TRBD1. The CDR3 is made up of 15 amino acids. Germline CDR1 and CDR2: SGHDT and YYEEEE. Trimming at V came to 4 bases and at J to 3 bases, leaving 7 bases not matched to a gene. CDR3 nucleotide sequence: TGTGCCAGCAGCCTTCGGGACAGATACTACAATGAGCAGTTCTTC. Its protein is CASSLRDRYYNEQFF.

This chain uses TRBV19 with TRBJ1-1, with D tentatively TRBD1 (6 bases). The CDR3 covers 15 residues. V was cut by 4 bases and J by 1 base, with 13 bases left in between. The germline V gene encodes CDR1 LNHDA and CDR2 SQIVND (reference sequence). The CDR3 DNA reads as TGTGCCAGTAGTACGTCAGGGGAGGGGAACACTGAAGCTTTCTTT. It yields the protein CASSTSGEGNTEAFF.

V is TRBV7-3 and J is TRBJ2-3; 7 bases are a match to TRBD2. Germline trimming cut 5 bases from V and 5 bases from J; bases unmatched to any gene: 13. Germline V gene lookup returns CDR1 SGHTA and CDR2 FQGTGA. This CDR3 is 16 amino acids long. DNA for the CDR3: TGTGCCAGCAGCCGAGATGCTAGCGGCGGGCTAGATACGCAGTATTTT. This encodes CASSRDASGGLDTQYF.

Of note for this clone: Distinct nucleotide sequences in the sample also encode this CDR3. V and J are TRBV9 and TRBJ1-1, with D perhaps matching TRBD1 (6 bases). Germline CDR1 reads SGDLS; CDR2 reads YYNGEE. V lost 2 bases and J lost 4, with 12 bases in between. The CDR3 consists of 14 residues. The CDR3 DNA is TGTGCCAGCAGCGTCGCAGGGGAAGGCACTGAAGCTTTCTTT. It codes for CASSVAGEGTEAFF.

The chain joins TRBV7-9 to TRBJ2-5, with TRBD1 identical over 7 bases. Per the germline V gene, CDR1 is SEHNR and CDR2 is FQNEAQ (reference sequence). The V gene end was trimmed by 5 bases and the J gene end by 1 base; junction bases not matched to a gene: 4. The CDR3 is made up of 14 amino acids. The CDR3 region is CASSPRDSQETQYF. The CDR3 coding sequence is TGTGCCAGCAGCCCCCGGGACAGCCAAGAGACCCAGTACTTC.

The chain carries TRBV6-5 and TRBJ2-7; 10 positions match TRBD1. The CDR3 consists of 16 residues. Unmatched junction bases numbered 6, after V lost 0 bases and J lost 4 bases. Germline loops: CDR1 MNHEY, CDR2 SVGAGI. CDR3 amino acids: CASSYSAGQGRYEQYF. The CDR3 DNA reads TGTGCCAGCAGTTACTCGGCGGGACAGGGGAGGTACGAGCAGTACTTC.

The chain combines TRBV27 with TRBJ2-5, with TRBD1 identical over 8 bases. Per germline, CDR1 MNHEY and CDR2 SMNVEV (reference sequence). The J segment lost 1 base and the V segment lost 5 bases, leaving 12 bases of the junction unmatched. The CDR3 is 17 amino acids. Here the CDR3 reads CASSPQGALPFQETQYF. In DNA, the CDR3 is TGTGCCAGCAGTCCGCAGGGGGCCCTACCCTTCCAAGAGACCCAGTACTTC.

The chain joins TRBV11-2 to TRBJ1-1, with D uncertain. CDR3 length: 16 amino acids. The germline V and J ends were trimmed by 3 bases and 1 base, with 15 bases remaining between them. Germline loops: CDR1 SGHAT, CDR2 FQNNGV. As DNA, the CDR3 is TGTGCCAGCAGCTTCGAATGGGCTCAGACGAACACTGAAGCTTTCTTT. It translates to CASSFEWAQTNTEAFF.

As to this clone: The same CDR3 is also encoded by other DNA sequences in this sample. This chain links TRBV7-2 with TRBJ2-7; possibly TRBD1 for D (5 bases). From germline, CDR1 is SGHTA and CDR2 FQGNSA. This CDR3 contains 14 residues. V lost 3 bases and J 4 bases, leaving 13 bases between the germline ends. CDR3 DNA: TGTGCCAGCAGCTTGGGGCCAGGGTCATACGAGCAGTACTTC. Its translation is CASSLGPGSYEQYF.

This chain uses TRBV27 with TRBJ2-3; tentatively, D is TRBD1 (5 bases). The V and J ends lost 2 bases and 3 bases respectively, with 9 bases between them. Per germline, CDR1 MNHEY and CDR2 SMNVEV (reference sequence). The CDR3 covers 14 residues. The CDR3 nucleotides are TGTGCCAGCAGTTTAGCCCAGGGTACAGATACGCAGTATTTT. Translating it yields CASSLAQGTDTQYF.

This clone was found once. The rearrangement joins TRBV7-8 to TRBJ2-7; 7 bases align to TRBD2. The CDR3 sequence is 17 residues long. V shed 6 bases and J 2 bases; nucleotides not matched to a gene: 16. Per the germline V gene, CDR1 is SGHVS and CDR2 is FQNEAQ. CDR3 bases: TGTGCCAGCAGATCCGACCTGGCGGGAGTAGGAACCTACGAGCAGTACTTC. Protein product: CASRSDLAGVGTYEQYF.

The V call is TRBV3-1 (or the pseudogene TRBV3-2), the J call TRBJ1-5; D remains ambiguous. V was shortened by 6 bases and J by 6 bases, with 9 bases between the two germline ends. Germline CDR1 reads LGHDT; CDR2 reads YNNKEL (reference sequence). The CDR3 covers 12 residues. The chain's CDR3 is CASSPHGQPQHF. The DNA for the CDR3 is TGTGCCAGCAGTCCCCACGGTCAGCCCCAGCATTTT.

This chain joins TRBV11-3 and TRBJ2-5; 9 bases align to TRBD2. There are 16 residues in the CDR3. Germline V CDR1 and CDR2: SGHNT, YENEEA. Germline trimming cut 1 base from V and 1 base from J; bases unmatched to any gene: 4. The CDR3 sequence: CASSLGPSGIQETQYF. The CDR3 DNA sequence: TGTGCCAGCAGCTTAGGACCTAGCGGGATCCAAGAGACCCAGTACTTC.

The chain is built from TRBV5-5 and TRBJ1-6; D call uncertain. The V gene's germline CDR1 is SGHKS and CDR2 YYEKEE (reference sequence). There are 14 residues in the CDR3. V lost 1 base, J lost 7 bases, and 9 bases lay in between. The CDR3 here is CASSLSQPNSPLHF. Written as DNA, the CDR3 is TGTGCCAGCAGCTTGTCACAGCCCAATTCACCCCTCCACTTT.

This clone was counted a single time. The rearrangement links TRBV11-3 to TRBJ1-6, with a possible D match to TRBD1 (5 bases). Germline V gene lookup returns CDR1 SGHNT and CDR2 YENEEA. The CDR3 runs to 14 residues. Trimming removed 7 bases at V and 4 bases at J, with 11 bases between. CDR3 coding DNA: TGTGCCAGCACCCGGGGGGATTATAATTCACCCCTCCACTTT. This sequence encodes CASTRGDYNSPLHF.

With regard to this clone: This specimen includes other DNA sequences encoding the same CDR3. This chain joins TRBV5-6 and TRBJ2-5; D gene uncertain. The CDR3 sequence is 11 residues long. V gave up 2 bases and J gave up 5 bases, with 4 bases separating them. Germline CDR1 is SGHDT and CDR2 is YYEEEE. CDR3 coding DNA: TGTGCCAGCAGCTTCCGGGAGACCCAGTACTTC. It encodes CASSFRETQYF.

V gene TRBV11-3 combines with J gene TRBJ2-1; a possible D gene is TRBD1 (6 bases). Looked up from germline, CDR1 is SGHNT and CDR2 is YENEEA. V shed 9 bases and J shed 0 bases, with 15 bases lying between them. The CDR3 is 15 residues long. CDR3 amino acids: CASAQGGRSYNEQFF. CDR3 bases: TGTGCCAGTGCTCAAGGGGGACGCTCCTACAATGAGCAGTTCTTC. The whole variable domain, filled in from reference TRBV11-3 and TRBJ2-1, reads EAGVVQSPRYKIIEKKQPVAFWCNPISGHNTLYWYLQNLGQGPELLIRYENEEAVDDSQLPKDRFSAERLKGVDSTLKIQPAELGDSAVYLCASAQGGRSYNEQFFGPGTRLTVL.

This clone was detected a few times. CDR3 in DNA: TGTGCCAGCAGTGAAGGGGGACAGCTCTCTGGAAACACCATATATTTT. Protein: CASSEGGQLSGNTIYF. This chain uses TRBV2 with TRBJ1-3; 7 positions match TRBD1. The CDR3 runs 16 residues. Germline CDR1 and CDR2: SNHLY and FYNNEI. Unmatched junction bases numbered 3, after V lost 1 base and J lost 0 bases.